The 29 T cell receptor beta chains in this list originate from one sample, sequenced in a study of shared clonotypes between healthy human individuals. The repertoire was sequenced with immunoSEQ multiplex PCR; TCRdb's copy has only in-frame clones and lacks some. There are 2 million to 2.5 million clones in the sample; around 92% occur only once, and more than 0.35% lies in the top ten. Sequences were obtained from naive CD4+ T cells from PBMCs. The subset was: CD45RA+ positively selected. Receptor source: a man between 18 and 29 years old in good health. Some clones in this sample may be carry-over from other donors' samples.

The chain recombines TRBV28 with TRBJ1-1; a weak D match, TRBD1 (5 bases). Between the trimmed V and J ends, which lost 2 bases and 4 bases, there was a span of 17 bases. The germline V gene encodes CDR1 MDHEN and CDR2 SYDVKM. This CDR3 contains 16 residues. CDR3 protein: CASSLKKGHGSTEAFF. The CDR3 coding sequence is TGTGCCAGCAGTTTAAAGAAGGGGCACGGTTCCACTGAAGCTTTCTTT.

V gene TRBV28 combines with J gene TRBJ1-2; D perhaps matches TRBD1 (5 bases). The ends were cut back, 6 bases at V and 7 bases at J, with 12 bases in the middle. The germline V gene has CDR1 MDHEN and CDR2 SYDVKM. The CDR3 is 12 residues long. The CDR3 spells CASRRDGGGYTF. DNA for the CDR3: TGTGCCAGCAGGAGGGACGGTGGTGGCTACACCTTC.

The chain employs TRBV7-2 and TRBJ1-2, with D perhaps matching TRBD1 (6 bases). The CDR3 covers 14 residues. V was pared by 5 bases and J by 0 bases, with 10 bases between. CDR1 SGHTA and CDR2 FQGNSA come from the germline V gene. CDR3 sequence reads: CASSVQGSNYGYTF. CDR3 in DNA: TGTGCCAGCAGCGTACAGGGATCTAACTATGGCTACACCTTC.

CDR3 amino acids: CASSPNWVTYEQYF. DNA of the CDR3: TGTGCCAGCAGCCCCAATTGGGTTACCTACGAGCAGTACTTC. This chain links TRBV7-2 with TRBJ2-7, with no clear D. The CDR3 is 14 amino acids. Germline CDR1 reads SGHTA; CDR2 reads FQGNSA. Trimming left V 5 bases short and J 2 bases short, with 13 bases between. The full variable domain, rest sourced from reference TRBV7-2 and TRBJ2-7, is GAGVSQSPSNKVTEKGKDVELRCDPISGHTALYWYRQSLGQGLEFLIYFQGNSAPDKSGLPSDRFSAERTGGSVSTLTIQRTQQEDSAVYLCASSPNWVTYEQYFGPGTRLTVT.

The chain links TRBV13 to TRBJ1-4, with a weak D call TRBD1 (6 bases). The V end lost 3 bases, the J end lost 8 bases, and 22 bases lay between the germline ends. CDR3 length equals 17 residues. Germline-derived CDR1 and CDR2 are PRHDT and FYEKMQ (reference sequence). CDR3 sequence: CASSFSPPGTGLEKLFF. DNA for the CDR3: TGTGCCAGCAGCTTCTCCCCACCCGGAACAGGGCTGGAAAAACTGTTTTTT.

The chain carries TRBV7-9 and TRBJ1-2, with TRBD1 matching over 7 bases. From germline, CDR1 is SEHNR and CDR2 FQNEAQ (reference sequence). This CDR3 contains 15 residues. The V segment lost 2 bases and the J segment 5 bases; nucleotides outside the gene matches: 8. CDR3 DNA: TGTGCCAGCAGCTTAAAAGACAGGGATAGTTATGGCTACACCTTC. Amino acid sequence: CASSLKDRDSYGYTF. Based on the CDR3 plus reference TRBV7-9 and TRBJ1-2, the full variable domain is DTGVSQNPRHKITKRGQNVTFRCDPISEHNRLYWYRQTLGQGPEFLTYFQNEAQLEKSRLLSDRFSAERPKGSFSTLEIQRTEQGDSAMYLCASSLKDRDSYGYTFGSGTRLTVV.

This clone has just one count. This chain links TRBV4-1 with TRBJ2-5; 13 nucleotides align to TRBD2. After removal of 5 bases from V and 5 bases from J, the junction contained 8 bases not matched to a gene. CDR1 is MGHRA, CDR2 YSYEKL, per germline. The CDR3 covers 16 residues. CDR3 DNA: TGCGCCAGCAGCACAACTAGCGGGAGGGAGATGGAGACCCAGTACTTC. Residues: CASSTTSGREMETQYF.

The gene calls are TRBV2 and TRBJ2-7; 13 bases agree with TRBD2. The CDR3 totals 16 residues. Germline V gives CDR1 SNHLY, CDR2 FYNNEI. V dropped 6 bases and J dropped 7; count of bases not matched to a gene: 12. The CDR3 bases are TGTGCCAGCAGAGCTCGGACTAGCGGGAGATTGGGAGAGCAGTACTTC. Residues: CASRARTSGRLGEQYF.

The chain links TRBV7-2 to TRBJ2-7; no clear D gene. CDR1 is SGHTA, CDR2 FQGNSA, per germline. Trimming took off 5 bases at V and 3 bases at J, with 8 bases between the two ends. The CDR3 length is 12 residues. The CDR3 loop is CASSPSVYEQYF. The DNA of the CDR3 is TGTGCCAGCAGCCCCTCTGTCTACGAGCAGTACTTC.

The chain has TRBV19 and TRBJ2-3; 7 positions agree with TRBD2. Per germline, CDR1 LNHDA and CDR2 SQIVND (reference sequence). CDR3 length: 14 residues. Unmatched junction bases numbered 3, after V lost 4 bases and J lost 2 bases. CDR3 loop: CASSNLAVTDTQYF. The CDR3 DNA is TGTGCCAGTAGTAATCTAGCGGTCACAGATACGCAGTATTTT.

The chain is built from TRBV5-4 and TRBJ1-5; tentative D call: TRBD1 (6 bases). CDR3 size: 13 residues. The V and J ends lost 4 bases and 11 bases respectively, with 16 bases between them. Germline V gives CDR1 SGHNT, CDR2 YYREEE (reference sequence). The DNA of the CDR3 is TGTGCCAGCAGCATACGGGACACCCCGACCCAGCATTTT. This codes for CASSIRDTPTQHF.

The CDR3 reads CASRNTGVDEKLFF. CDR3 bases: TGTGCCAGCAGAAACACGGGAGTCGACGAAAAACTGTTTTTT. The V call is TRBV6-6, the J call TRBJ1-4; D not certain. CDR1 and CDR2 from the germline V gene are MNHNY and SVGAGI (reference sequence). The CDR3 runs to 14 residues. Between the trimmed V and J ends, which lost 6 bases and 8 bases, there was a span of 16 bases.

The V gene is TRBV19, the J gene TRBJ1-1, with no clear D. V was pared by 6 bases and J by 4 bases, with 12 bases between. From germline, CDR1 is LNHDA and CDR2 SQIVND (reference sequence). The CDR3 extends over 13 amino acids. The CDR3 sequence: CASSPRSGTEAFF. The CDR3 DNA is TGTGCCAGTAGCCCCAGGAGTGGCACTGAAGCTTTCTTT. The full variable domain, its missing parts supplied by reference TRBV19 and TRBJ1-1, is DGGITQSPKYLFRKEGQNVTLSCEQNLNHDAMYWYRQDPGQGLRLIYYSQIVNDFQKGDIAEGYSVSREKKESFPLTVTSAQKNPTAFYLCASSPRSGTEAFFGQGTRLTVV.

In its sample, this clone was seen once. This chain joins TRBV5-1 and TRBJ1-1; 7 nucleotides line up with TRBD1. In germline, CDR1 is SGHRS, CDR2 YFSETQ. The CDR3 runs 14 residues. The junction had 4 bases not matched to a gene; V was cut back by 1 base and J by 4 bases. DNA of the CDR3: TGCGCCAGCAGCTTGACCCGACAGGGCACTGAAGCTTTCTTT. Translating it yields CASSLTRQGTEAFF.

V and J are TRBV28 and TRBJ1-1; D gene unclear. V was shortened by 0 bases and J by 1 base, with 3 bases between the two germline ends. The CDR3 sequence is 13 residues long. The germline gives CDR1 MDHEN, CDR2 SYDVKM. This CDR3 is CASSLWENTEAFF. CDR3 bases: TGTGCCAGCAGTTTATGGGAGAACACTGAAGCTTTCTTT. Full variable domain (outside the CDR3, taken from reference TRBV28 and TRBJ1-1): DVKVTQSSRYLVKRTGEKVFLECVQDMDHENMFWYRQDPGLGLRLIYFSYDVKMKEKGDIPEGYSVSREKKERFSLILESASTNQTSMYLCASSLWENTEAFFGQGTRLTVV.

This chain links TRBV11-2 with TRBJ1-1; D gene unclear. From germline, CDR1 is SGHAT and CDR2 FQNNGV. V shed 8 bases and J shed 0 bases, with 16 bases lying between them. The CDR3 extends over 15 amino acids. The CDR3 region is CASSFPGALNTEAFF. The CDR3 DNA reads as TGTGCCAGCTCTTTTCCGGGAGCGTTGAACACTGAAGCTTTCTTT.

To note about this clone: This specimen includes other DNA sequences encoding the same CDR3. The chain links TRBV5-1 to TRBJ2-5; possibly TRBD2 for D (5 bases). This CDR3 region has 15 residues. The V gene lost 0 bases and the J gene lost 4 bases, with 13 bases spanning the gap. CDR1 is SGHRS, CDR2 YFSETQ, per germline. The CDR3 coding sequence is TGCGCCAGCAGCTTGGAAGGGAGTCGCGGAGAGACCCAGTACTTC. Amino acid sequence: CASSLEGSRGETQYF.

The chain employs TRBV7-3 and TRBJ2-5, with D possibly called TRBD1 or TRBD2 (6 bases each). The CDR3 has 14 amino acids. Trimming took 6 bases from V and 4 from J, leaving 15 bases between them. Per the germline V gene, CDR1 is SGHTA and CDR2 is FQGTGA. CDR3 amino acids: CASSLEEGVETQYF. For the CDR3, the DNA is TGTGCCAGCAGTCTCGAGGAGGGGGTAGAGACCCAGTACTTC. The whole variable domain, remainder taken from reference TRBV7-3 and TRBJ2-5, is GAGVSQTPSNKVTEKGKYVELRCDPISGHTALYWYRQSLGQGPEFLIYFQGTGAADDSGLPNDRFFAVRPEGSVSTLKIQRTERGDSAVYLCASSLEEGVETQYFGPGTRLLVL.

The rearrangement uses TRBV2 and TRBJ2-2, with D tentatively TRBD2 (5 bases). The germline V gene encodes CDR1 SNHLY and CDR2 FYNNEI. The ends were cut back, 8 bases at V and 7 bases at J, with 8 bases in the middle. This CDR3 is 11 amino acids long. Here the CDR3 reads CASGRVGELFF. CDR3 nucleotide sequence: TGTGCCAGCGGGAGAGTCGGGGAGCTGTTTTTT. The full variable domain, in which reference TRBV2 and TRBJ2-2 provide the parts outside the CDR3, is EPEVTQTPSHQVTQMGQEVILRCVPISNHLYFYWYRQILGQKVEFLVSFYNNEISEKSEIFDDQFSVERPDGSNFTLKIRSTKLEDSAMYFCASGRVGELFFGEGSRLTVL.

In nucleotides, the CDR3 is TGTGCCAGCCCCCGTAACCTTCTGGGACGGAGCTCTGGGGCCAACGTCCTGACTTTC. It is translated as CASPRNLLGRSSGANVLTF. The chain uses TRBV28 and TRBJ2-6, with D possibly being TRBD1 or TRBD2 (5 bases each). The CDR3 extends over 19 amino acids. Trimming took off 8 bases at V and 0 bases at J, with 23 bases between the two ends. Germline V gene sequence: CDR1 MDHEN, CDR2 SYDVKM.

This chain joins TRBV9 and TRBJ2-2; D is perhaps TRBD2 (5 bases). This CDR3 has 14 amino acids. The V gene lost 4 bases and the J gene lost 4 bases, with 11 bases spanning the gap. The germline V gene has CDR1 SGDLS and CDR2 YYNGEE. The CDR3 nucleotides are TGTGCCAGCAGCAAAATGGGGAGCACCGGGGAGCTGTTTTTT. This encodes CASSKMGSTGELFF.

The chain is built from TRBV25-1 and TRBJ1-2; D possibly corresponds to TRBD1 (5 bases). Per germline, CDR1 MGHDK and CDR2 SYGVNS. The CDR3 runs 17 residues. Trimming took off 0 bases at V and 1 base at J, with 15 bases between the two ends. CDR3 sequence: CASSEYKRGRSNYGYTF. For the CDR3, the DNA is TGTGCCAGCAGTGAATATAAGAGGGGTCGGAGTAACTATGGCTACACCTTC.

Concerning this clone itself: The junction and the germline gene differ at one end; a read error may be behind it. V and J are TRBV11-2 and TRBJ1-1; D uncertain. The CDR3 is made up of 13 amino acids. The V gene's germline CDR1 is SGHAT and CDR2 FQNNGV. DNA for the CDR3: TGTGCCAGCAGCTTAGTTGGCCGGGCTGAGGCTTTCTTT. Translated, it gives CASSLVGRAEAFF.

The V call is TRBV25-1, the J call TRBJ1-1, with a possible D match to TRBD1 (5 bases). CDR1 and CDR2 (germline): MGHDK, SYGVNS. The CDR3 is 15 amino acids. Trimming took 8 bases from V and 1 from J, leaving 17 bases between them. The CDR3 DNA sequence: TGTGCCAGCCTACCTTCACGACAGAGGAACACTGAAGCTTTCTTT. It translates to CASLPSRQRNTEAFF.

The rearrangement links TRBV9 to TRBJ2-3, with D uncertain. Germline CDR1 is SGDLS and CDR2 is YYNGEE. Deletions cut 0 bases from V and 11 bases from J, with 7 bases between. CDR3 length: 11 amino acids. The CDR3 loop is CASSVGPQQYF. The CDR3 nucleotides read TGTGCCAGCAGCGTAGGACCCCAGCAGTATTTT.

The rearrangement uses TRBV9 and TRBJ1-3; 7 positions agree with TRBD1. The CDR3 spans 14 residues. Unmatched junction bases numbered 9, after V lost 6 bases and J lost 6 bases. The germline V gene has CDR1 SGDLS and CDR2 YYNGEE. The CDR3 DNA follows: TGTGCCAGCAACCAGGGGGGACAAAAAAACACCATATATTTT. Amino acid sequence: CASNQGGQKNTIYF.

This clone has a handful of counts. J is TRBJ1-1 and V is TRBV7-3, with D perhaps TRBD1 (5 bases). CDR3 length equals 13 residues. V gave up 3 bases and J gave up 8 bases, with 13 bases separating them. Germline CDR1 is SGHTA and CDR2 is FQGTGA. The CDR3 DNA reads TGTGCCAGCAGCTTTGGGCAGGGCGAGGAAGCTTTCTTT. Translation: CASSFGQGEEAFF.

The V gene is TRBV2, the J gene TRBJ1-5; 8 nucleotides match TRBD1. The CDR3 runs to 16 residues. The V gene end was trimmed by 5 bases and the J gene end by 0 bases; junction bases not matched to a gene: 6. Germline values: CDR1 SNHLY, CDR2 FYNNEI. CDR3 region: CASSRTGISSNQPQHF. Written as DNA, the CDR3 is TGTGCCAGCAGTCGGACAGGGATCAGTAGCAATCAGCCCCAGCATTTT.

This sequence joins TRBV19 and TRBJ2-7, with TRBD2 as a possible D gene (5 bases). With 1 base removed from V and 4 bases from J, the gap between germline ends came to 14 bases. Germline V CDR1 and CDR2: LNHDA, SQIVND (reference sequence). The CDR3 is 15 amino acids. The CDR3 loop reads CASSIADGMTYEQYF. For the CDR3, the DNA is TGTGCCAGTAGTATAGCGGACGGGATGACTTACGAGCAGTACTTC.